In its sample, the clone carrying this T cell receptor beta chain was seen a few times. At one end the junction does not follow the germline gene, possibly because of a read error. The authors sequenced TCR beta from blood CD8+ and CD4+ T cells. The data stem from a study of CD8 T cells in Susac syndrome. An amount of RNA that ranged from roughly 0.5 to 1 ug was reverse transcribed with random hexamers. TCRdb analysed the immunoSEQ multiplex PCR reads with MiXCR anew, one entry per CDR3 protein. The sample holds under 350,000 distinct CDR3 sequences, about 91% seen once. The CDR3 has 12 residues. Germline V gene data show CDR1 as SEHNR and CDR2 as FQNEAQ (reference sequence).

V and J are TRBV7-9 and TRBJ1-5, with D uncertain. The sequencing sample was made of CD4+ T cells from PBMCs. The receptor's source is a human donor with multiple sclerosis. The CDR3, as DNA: TGTGCCAGCAGTTTAGGCAATCAGCCCCAGCATTTT. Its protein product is CASSLGNQPQHF.